Here is one T cell receptor (beta chain) with its context. In the original workflow: Estimated nucleated cell counts came from reference gene primer amplification. Sequencing was performed with immunoSEQ multiplex PCR; in TCRdb, only in-frame clones are kept and a portion is missing. The V and J calls and clone size are taken from that table; D and trimming were inferred from the DNA. Among 100,000 to 150,000 clones listed, approximately 86% were seen once. The CDR3 extends over 14 amino acids. Germline V gene data show CDR1 as GTSNPN and CDR2 as SVGIG (reference sequence). J lost 5 bases, V lost 5 bases, and 8 bases had no gene match. The entry originates in a study of blood T cell repertoires in COVID-19. About the study: Samples came from the United States, Italy and Spain, spanning acute and convalescent COVID-19. From T cells, B-cell-depleted T cells, or PBMCs came the material, which was cDNA or gDNA.

Seattle cases were enrolled at active infection and followed longitudinally. Sequences were obtained from peripheral blood. J is TRBJ1-5 and V is TRBV30; 8 positions agree with TRBD1. The sequence derives from a woman in her seventies with COVID-19, enrolled during active disease. In DNA form, the CDR3 reads TGTGCCTGGTCCTCAGACAGGGGAGATCAGCCCCAGCATTTT. This gives the protein CAWSSDRGDQPQHF.